This entry lists 23 T cell receptor beta chains sequenced from one sample in a study of control samples from healthy donors and cancer patients. The repertoire was sequenced with immunoSEQ multiplex PCR; TCRdb's copy has only in-frame clones and lacks some. The profile covers about 120,000 clones, with about nine tenths appearing a single time and 5.5% taken by the ten largest. Sequenced material: blood. The origin of the receptors is a man between 18 and 35 years old in good health.

The rearrangement uses TRBV18 and TRBJ2-3; 7 bases agree with TRBD2. Trimming took 2 bases from V and 0 from J; bases not matched to a gene: 5. Germline V CDR1 and CDR2: KGHSH, LQKENI. This CDR3 spans 16 amino acids. For the CDR3, the DNA is TGTGCCAGCTCACCAGGGGAGGGCACTAGCACAGATACGCAGTATTTT. It yields the protein CASSPGEGTSTDTQYF.

This clone was observed once. The V and J genes are TRBV23-1 and TRBJ1-1; 7 bases are shared with TRBD1. TRBV23-1 is an ORF for which the function is uncertain. The CDR3 is 17 amino acids. J lost 3 bases, V lost 0 bases, and 10 bases had no gene match. The CDR3 loop reads CASSQSGDRVRDTEAFF. In DNA form, the CDR3 reads TGCGCCAGCAGTCAATCAGGTGACAGGGTTCGGGACACTGAAGCTTTCTTT.

The J gene is TRBJ1-2, the V gene TRBV5-5, with 11 bases matching TRBD1. J gave up 7 bases and V 4 bases, and 6 bases lay outside the gene matches. From germline, CDR1 is SGHKS and CDR2 YYEKEE (reference sequence). The CDR3 has 14 amino acids. CDR3 loop: CASSPDRGLAGYTF. The CDR3, as DNA: TGTGCCAGCAGCCCGGACAGGGGGCTGGCTGGCTACACCTTC.

The gene calls are TRBV6-1 and TRBJ2-2, with D hard to call. The length of the CDR3 is 14 residues. V lost 2 bases to trimming and J lost 7 bases, with 11 bases between them. Germline assignment: CDR1 MNHNS and CDR2 SASEGT. CDR3 loop: CASSEWNWIGELFF. DNA of the CDR3: TGTGCCAGCAGTGAATGGAACTGGATCGGGGAGCTGTTTTTT.

The chain employs TRBV5-5 and TRBJ1-1; D unclear. Germline lookup yields CDR1 SGHKS and CDR2 YYEKEE (reference sequence). This CDR3 has 13 amino acids. Between the trimmed V and J ends, which lost 0 bases and 6 bases, there was a span of 9 bases. Here the CDR3 DNA reads TGTGCCAGCAGCTTGGGATTATATGCTGAAGCTTTCTTT. It specifies CASSLGLYAEAFF.

The chain carries TRBV2 and TRBJ2-2; D call uncertain. The CDR3 contains 13 residues. CDR1 and CDR2 from the germline V gene are SNHLY and FYNNEI. The V and J ends lost 2 bases and 3 bases respectively, with 4 bases between them. This CDR3 reads CASSEWHTGELFF. CDR3 DNA: TGTGCCAGCAGTGAATGGCACACCGGGGAGCTGTTTTTT.

A single count supports this clone. The V gene is TRBV10-2, the J gene TRBJ2-7; TRBD1 aligns across 11 bases. In germline, CDR1 is WSHSY, CDR2 SAAADI. CDR3 length: 15 residues. The J segment lost 3 bases and the V segment lost 9 bases, leaving 10 bases of the junction unmatched. CDR3 DNA: TGCGCCAGTTCCTTCCGGGACAGGGGGATCTACGAGCAGTACTTC. This codes for CASSFRDRGIYEQYF.

This chain connects TRBV5-1 to TRBJ1-6, with 8 bases fitting TRBD1. CDR3 length: 15 amino acids. Germline-derived CDR1 and CDR2 are SGHRS and YFSETQ. V shed 0 bases, J shed 7 bases, and the junction held 3 bases outside the gene matches. The CDR3 DNA sequence: TGCGCCAGCAGCTTGGAGGGACAGGAAAATTCACCCCTCCACTTT. Amino acids: CASSLEGQENSPLHF.

The chain joins TRBV5-5 to TRBJ1-2; TRBD1 matches 11 bases. The CDR3 is 13 residues long. J was trimmed by 6 bases and V by 4 bases; bases with no gene match: 2. The V gene's germline CDR1 is SGHKS and CDR2 YYEKEE (reference sequence). CDR3 amino acids: CASSTGQGDGYTF. CDR3 DNA: TGTGCCAGCAGCACGGGACAGGGGGATGGCTACACCTTC.

This rearrangement joins TRBV29-1 to TRBJ2-7; D is perhaps TRBD1 or TRBD2 (6 bases each). V lost 5 bases, J lost 6 bases, and 11 bases lay in between. The CDR3 is 11 amino acids. The germline V gene encodes CDR1 SQVTM and CDR2 ANQGSEA. The CDR3 region has the DNA TGCAGCGTTCTTGGAGGGGGCGAGCAGTACTTC. This encodes CSVLGGGEQYF.

The genes are TRBV6-5 and TRBJ1-2, with 7 nucleotides matching TRBD1. The germline V gene encodes CDR1 MNHEY and CDR2 SVGAGI. Germline trimming cut 6 bases from V and 2 bases from J; bases unmatched to any gene: 3. This CDR3 region has 13 residues. CDR3 nucleotide sequence: TGTGCCAGCAGACCGGGACAGAACTATGGCTACACCTTC. Translated, it gives CASRPGQNYGYTF.

The chain recombines TRBV27 with TRBJ1-1; D uncertain. The CDR3 is made up of 14 amino acids. Germline CDR1 and CDR2: MNHEY and SMNVEV (reference sequence). V lost 6 bases and J lost 2, with 13 bases in between. The CDR3 DNA is TGTGCCAGCAGACACATTGATCACAACACTGAAGCTTTCTTT. Its protein is CASRHIDHNTEAFF.

This rearrangement joins TRBV29-1 to TRBJ1-2, with D unresolved. The CDR3 covers 13 residues. Germline V gene data show CDR1 as SQVTM and CDR2 as ANQGSEA. V dropped 6 bases and J dropped 4 bases, with 15 bases sitting between them. The CDR3 DNA sequence: TGCAGCGTCGCGGGTCGTTTAGTCTATGGCTACACCTTC. Translation gives CSVAGRLVYGYTF.

In nucleotides, the CDR3 is TGTGCCAGCAGCACAAGTTACGGGACAGGGCCCTACGAGCAGTACTTC. Residues: CASSTSYGTGPYEQYF. This sequence joins TRBV7-6 and TRBJ2-7, with 9 bases matching TRBD1. Germline V gives CDR1 SGHVS, CDR2 FNYEAQ. V dropped 5 bases and J dropped 2; count of bases not matched to a gene: 10. The CDR3 loop spans 16 amino acids.

V usage is TRBV2 and J usage is TRBJ2-3; 10 positions agree with TRBD2. With 7 bases clipped from V and 3 bases from J, the junction kept 7 bases outside the gene matches. CDR3 length: 15 amino acids. Germline V CDR1 and CDR2: SNHLY, FYNNEI. The CDR3 DNA reads as TGTGCCAGCACCGTAGCGGGGGGCAGTACAGATACGCAGTATTTT. Protein: CASTVAGGSTDTQYF. The whole variable domain, remainder taken from reference TRBV2 and TRBJ2-3, is EPEVTQTPSHQVTQMGQEVILRCVPISNHLYFYWYRQILGQKVEFLVSFYNNEISEKSEIFDDQFSVERPDGSNFTLKIRSTKLEDSAMYFCASTVAGGSTDTQYFGPGTRLTVL.

This chain uses TRBV9 with TRBJ1-1; D may be TRBD1 (6 bases). V lost 0 bases and J lost 7, with 13 bases in between. This CDR3 has 14 amino acids. Per the germline V gene, CDR1 is SGDLS and CDR2 is YYNGEE. CDR3 nucleotides: TGTGCCAGCAGCGTAGGACAGGTAGGGAATGAAGCTTTCTTT. Translation: CASSVGQVGNEAFF.

The chain has TRBV4-1 and TRBJ2-5, with 12 bases fitting TRBD2. Trimming took 0 bases from V and 5 from J; bases not matched to a gene: 13. Germline V CDR1 and CDR2: MGHRA, YSYEKL. The CDR3 extends over 19 amino acids. CDR3 bases: TGCGCCAGCAGCCAAGATCAAGTCGGTCTAGCGGGGGGGCCGGAGACCCAGTACTTC. Its protein product is CASSQDQVGLAGGPETQYF.

The chain is built from TRBV7-9 and TRBJ2-1, with D perhaps TRBD2 (5 bases). The CDR3 spans 17 residues. CDR1 and CDR2 from the germline V gene are SEHNR and FQNEAQ (reference sequence). With 3 bases removed from V and 5 bases from J, the gap between germline ends came to 20 bases. CDR3 sequence (DNA): TGTGCCAGCAGCTTGAGCGTTTTCGGACTGGCGAACAATGAGCAGTTCTTC. Translation: CASSLSVFGLANNEQFF. Together with reference TRBV7-9 and TRBJ2-1, the CDR3 gives the full variable domain: DTGVSQNPRHKITKRGQNVTFRCDPISEHNRLYWYRQTLGQGPEFLTYFQNEAQLEKSRLLSDRFSAERPKGSFSTLEIQRTEQGDSAMYLCASSLSVFGLANNEQFFGPGTRLTVL.

The chain joins TRBV7-3 to TRBJ2-5; tentative D call: TRBD2 (6 bases). Germline lookup yields CDR1 SGHTA and CDR2 FQGTGA. This CDR3 region has 16 residues. The V end was cut by 2 bases, the J end by 2 bases, with 15 bases between. The CDR3 DNA sequence: TGTGCCAGCAGCTTAGGGAGGTGGACGTCTCAAGAGACCCAGTACTTC. This sequence encodes CASSLGRWTSQETQYF.

The V gene is TRBV5-6, the J gene TRBJ2-1; unclear D gene. The V end lost 0 bases, the J end lost 3 bases, and 10 bases lay between the germline ends. The CDR3 totals 15 residues. Germline loops: CDR1 SGHDT, CDR2 YYEEEE. The CDR3 bases are TGTGCCAGCAGCTTGGCCAGCCAGGACTACAATGAGCAGTTCTTC. As protein: CASSLASQDYNEQFF. Combining the CDR3 with reference TRBV5-6 and TRBJ2-1 gives the whole variable domain DAGVTQSPTHLIKTRGQQVTLRCSPKSGHDTVSWYQQALGQGPQFIFQYYEEEERQRGNFPDRFSGHQFPNYSSELNVNALLLGDSALYLCASSLASQDYNEQFFGPGTRLTVL.

This sequence joins TRBV6-1 and TRBJ1-3; maybe TRBD1 (5 bases). Trimming took 1 base from V and 0 from J, leaving 10 bases between them. There are 16 residues in the CDR3. Per germline, CDR1 MNHNS and CDR2 SASEGT. CDR3 residues: CASSEGTWSSGNTIYF. CDR3 nucleotides: TGTGCCAGCAGTGAAGGGACATGGAGCTCTGGAAACACCATATATTTT.

The chain recombines TRBV19 with TRBJ2-1, with D hard to call. This CDR3 is built from 15 residues. Germline V gene data show CDR1 as LNHDA and CDR2 as SQIVND (reference sequence). The ends were cut back, 1 base at V and 0 bases at J, with 7 bases in the middle. The CDR3 DNA sequence: TGTGCCAGTAGTATAGCATTGAGCTCCTACAATGAGCAGTTCTTC. It specifies CASSIALSSYNEQFF.

This chain connects TRBV10-1 to TRBJ1-3; perhaps TRBD1 as D (5 bases). Germline V gene lookup returns CDR1 WNHNN and CDR2 SYGVQD (reference sequence). This CDR3 is built from 14 residues. V was trimmed by 5 bases and J by 4 bases, leaving 12 bases between them. The CDR3: CASSMGPEGNTIYF. The CDR3 DNA sequence: TGCGCCAGCAGTATGGGACCGGAAGGAAACACCATATATTTT.